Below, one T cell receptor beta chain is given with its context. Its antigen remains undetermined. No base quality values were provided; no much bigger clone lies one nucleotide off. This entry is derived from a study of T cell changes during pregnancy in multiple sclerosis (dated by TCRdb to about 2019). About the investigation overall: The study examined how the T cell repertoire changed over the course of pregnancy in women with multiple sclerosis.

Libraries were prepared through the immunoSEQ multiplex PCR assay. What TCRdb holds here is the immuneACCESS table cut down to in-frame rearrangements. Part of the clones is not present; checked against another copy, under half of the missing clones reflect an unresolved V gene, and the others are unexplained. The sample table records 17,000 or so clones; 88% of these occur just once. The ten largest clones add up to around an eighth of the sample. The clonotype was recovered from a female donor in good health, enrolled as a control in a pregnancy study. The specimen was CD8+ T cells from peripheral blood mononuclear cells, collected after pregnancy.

The sequence in DNA is TGTGCCAGCAGTGAAGGACAGTTAGGGATCTCTGAAGCTTTCTTT. This translates into CASSEGQLGISEAFF. Rearrangement joined TRBV25-1 to TRBJ1-1, and TRBD1 may be the D gene, going by 6 matching bases. CDR3 length: 15 amino acids, cysteine to phenylalanine. Solely the CDR3 DNA is kept, with 45 bases framed from the first base. Trimming costs V 2 bases and J 6 bases, and their ends lie 16 bases apart. Based on the germline V gene, the CDR1 and CDR2 sequences are MGHDK and SYGVNS.